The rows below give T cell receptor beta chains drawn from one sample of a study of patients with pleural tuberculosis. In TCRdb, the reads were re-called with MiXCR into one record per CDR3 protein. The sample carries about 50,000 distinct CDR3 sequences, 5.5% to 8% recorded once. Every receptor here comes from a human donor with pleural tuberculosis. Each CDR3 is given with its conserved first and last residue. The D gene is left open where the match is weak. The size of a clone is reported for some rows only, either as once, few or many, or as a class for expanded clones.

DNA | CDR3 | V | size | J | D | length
TGCAGTGCTCAACTGACAGGGGAAACCCACGGAGCTTTCTTT | CSAQLTGETHGAFF | TRBV20-1 | once | TRBJ1-1 | TRBD1 | 14
TGCAGTGCTAGAAGGATAGCGGGGGCCCCGGAGACCCAGTACTTC | CSARRIAGAPETQYF | TRBV20-1 | many | TRBJ2-5 | TRBD2 | 15
TGTGCCAGCAGTTTATATGACTATGGCTACACCTTC | CASSLYDYGYTF | TRBV28 | many | TRBJ1-2 | - | 12
TGTGCCAGCAGCTTAGGGGCAGGGTACATCTATGGCTACACCTTC | CASSLGAGYIYGYTF | TRBV11-2 | many | TRBJ1-2 | - | 15
TGCGCCAGCAGCCAAGTAAACACCCCTAACTATGGCTACACCTTC | CASSQVNTPNYGYTF | TRBV4-1 | many | TRBJ1-2 | - | 15
TGTGCCAGCGGGATTAGAGTGAGCGAGCAGTACTTC | CASGIRVSEQYF | TRBV28 | many | TRBJ2-7 | - | 12
TGTGCCAGCAGTTTTCAAGGGGGCAGCTCACCCCTCCACTTT | CASSFQGGSSPLHF | TRBV12-3/TRBV12-4 | many | TRBJ1-6 | TRBD1 | 14
TGTGCCAGCAGCTTAACGCGGGAGTCGAGTGAGCAGTTCTTC | CASSLTRESSEQFF | TRBV7-3 | - | TRBJ2-1 | TRBD2 | 14
TGCAGCGTCGGGGAGGGCTATGAGCAGTTCTTC | CSVGEGYEQFF | TRBV29-1 | many | TRBJ2-1 | TRBD2 | 11
TGTGCCAGCAGTTTATACCGGGAATCCTACAATGAGCAGTTCTTC | CASSLYRESYNEQFF | TRBV28 | many | TRBJ2-1 | - | 15
TGTGCCAGCAGCTTGGGGGGCAAGCAGTTCTTC | CASSLGGKQFF | TRBV5-4 | once | TRBJ2-1 | - | 11
TGCAGTGCTCTAGCGGACTCCTACAATGAGCAGTTCTTC | CSALADSYNEQFF | TRBV20-1 | - | TRBJ2-1 | TRBD2 | 13
TGTGCCAGCAGCTTTCAAGAGCATACTAATGAAAAACTGTTTTTT | CASSFQEHTNEKLFF | TRBV11-2 | many | TRBJ1-4 | - | 15
TGTGCCAGCAGCAGGGACACGAAAAGCTATGGCTACACCTTC | CASSRDTKSYGYTF | TRBV4-2 | many | TRBJ1-2 | - | 14
TGTGCCAGCTCACCGACGGACACAGGAGACACCATATATTTT | CASSPTDTGDTIYF | TRBV18 | many | TRBJ1-3 | - | 14
TGTGCCAGCAGTTTATCAGGGGACGGACCAGATACGCAGTATTTT | CASSLSGDGPDTQYF | TRBV27 | many | TRBJ2-3 | - | 15
TGTGCCACCCAGGGACTAGCGGGAGGGAATGAGCAGTTCTTC | CATQGLAGGNEQFF | TRBV19 | many | TRBJ2-1 | TRBD2 | 14
TGTGCCAGCAGTTTCCGCGGACAGGGGAGTAGCTATGGCTACACCTTC | CASSFRGQGSSYGYTF | TRBV12-3/TRBV12-4 | many | TRBJ1-2 | TRBD1 | 16
TGTGCCAGCAGCACTCAACCGAACACTGAAGCTTTCTTT | CASSTQPNTEAFF | TRBV11-2 | many | TRBJ1-1 | - | 13
TGTGCCAGTAGTATAGATGGCACCCCGGGGACTGAAGCTTTCTTT | CASSIDGTPGTEAFF | TRBV19 | many | TRBJ1-1 | - | 15
TGTGCCAGTAGTGGACTAGACGTAGATACGCAGTATTTT | CASSGLDVDTQYF | TRBV19 | many | TRBJ2-3 | TRBD2 | 13
TGTGCCAGCAGAATGACAGGGGACAATCAGCCCCAGCATTTT | CASRMTGDNQPQHF | TRBV6-1 | - | TRBJ1-5 | TRBD1 | 14
TGTGCCACCCGGACTATCAATCAAGAGACCCAGTACTTC | CATRTINQETQYF | TRBV4-2 | many | TRBJ2-5 | - | 13
TGCGCCAGCAGCCCCGGACAGATCACAGATACGCAGTATTTT | CASSPGQITDTQYF | TRBV4-1 | few | TRBJ2-3 | - | 14
TGTGCCAGCAGTTCCCTCACCACCGGGGAGCTGTTTTTT | CASSSLTTGELFF | TRBV28 | many | TRBJ2-2 | - | 13
TGTGCCAGCAGCTCCACACTTAGATACAATGAGCAGTTCTTC | CASSSTLRYNEQFF | TRBV11-1 | many | TRBJ2-1 | - | 14
TGCAGTGCTAGAGATTGGGCAGGGGATCAGCCCCAGCATTTT | CSARDWAGDQPQHF | TRBV20-1 | many | TRBJ1-5 | - | 14
TGTGCCAGCAGCTTAACTTCTGACACTCCCTACGAGCAGTACTTC | CASSLTSDTPYEQYF | TRBV7-3 | many | TRBJ2-7 | - | 15
TGCAGTGCTAAAGGCACAGGTGAGCAGTTCTTC | CSAKGTGEQFF | TRBV20-1 | many | TRBJ2-1 | - | 11
TGTGCCAGCTCACCTGACAGGCACCAAGAGACCCAGTACTTC | CASSPDRHQETQYF | TRBV18 | few | TRBJ2-5 | - | 14
TGTGCCAGTAGTACTTGGCAGGGAGATAACTATGGCTACACCTTC | CASSTWQGDNYGYTF | TRBV19 | many | TRBJ1-2 | - | 15
TGTGCCAGCAACAGGGGGCCGGACAATGAGCAGTTCTTC | CASNRGPDNEQFF | TRBV2 | many | TRBJ2-1 | TRBD1 | 13
TGTGCCTGGAGTGGACGTTCGGGGCCGGGGAATGAGCAGTTCTTC | CAWSGRSGPGNEQFF | TRBV30 | - | TRBJ2-1 | - | 15
TGTGCCAGCAGTTACAGGACAGCCGGGGAGCTGTTTTTT | CASSYRTAGELFF | TRBV6-2/TRBV6-3 | many | TRBJ2-2 | - | 13
TGTGCCAGCCGGGGCCTACAAGGGGCAAGCACCGGGGAGCTGTTTTTT | CASRGLQGASTGELFF | TRBV12-3/TRBV12-4 | few | TRBJ2-2 | - | 16
TGCGCCAGCAGCCAGGGTTACGGGGAGGGCGCTGAAGCTTTCTTT | CASSQGYGEGAEAFF | TRBV4-1 | many | TRBJ1-1 | - | 15
TGTGCCAGCAGCTCGGACAACTACAATGAGCAGTTCTTC | CASSSDNYNEQFF | TRBV28 | many | TRBJ2-1 | - | 13
TGTGCCAGCAGCCCCTCAACTGTATACAATGAGCAGTTCTTC | CASSPSTVYNEQFF | TRBV11-2 | - | TRBJ2-1 | - | 14
TGCAGCGTTCGAAAGGCTAGCGGGAGAGCTGAGCAGTTCTTC | CSVRKASGRAEQFF | TRBV29-1 | few | TRBJ2-1 | TRBD2 | 14
TGTGCCAGCACCAACTCCGTCCCTAGCAATCAGCCCCAGCATTTT | CASTNSVPSNQPQHF | TRBV12-3/TRBV12-4 | many | TRBJ1-5 | - | 15
TGCAGTACGGAAAAAGCCGGGACTAGCGACAATGAGCAGTTCTTC | CSTEKAGTSDNEQFF | TRBV20-1 | many | TRBJ2-1 | TRBD2 | 15
TGCAGTGCTCGTGACCCCATTGCGGGAGAAGGCATTCAGTACTTC | CSARDPIAGEGIQYF | TRBV20-1 | many | TRBJ2-4 | TRBD2 | 15
TGTGCCATCAGTGAGTCGCGGGGTTACACCGGGGAGCTGTTTTTT | CAISESRGYTGELFF | TRBV10-3 | few | TRBJ2-2 | - | 15
TGTGCCAGCAGTAGACAGGAAGAGACCCAGTACTTC | CASSRQEETQYF | TRBV28 | many | TRBJ2-5 | - | 12
TGTGCCAGCAGTGAAAGGGGGAAGACCCAGTACTTC | CASSERGKTQYF | TRBV25-1 | many | TRBJ2-5 | - | 12
TGTGCCAGTAGTAGGGGGACAGGGGATCAGCCCCAGCATTTT | CASSRGTGDQPQHF | TRBV19 | many | TRBJ1-5 | TRBD1 | 14
TGTGCCAGTAGCCATCGGACACCGAACACTGAAGCTTTCTTT | CASSHRTPNTEAFF | TRBV19 | many | TRBJ1-1 | - | 14
TGTGCCAGCAGTTTATGGGCCGGAGGTGGTAATAATCAGCCCCAGCATTTT | CASSLWAGGGNNQPQHF | TRBV28 | many | TRBJ1-5 | - | 17
TGCAGCGTTGTAGGCGGACAGCACTACGAGCAGTACTTC | CSVVGGQHYEQYF | TRBV29-1 | - | TRBJ2-7 | - | 13
TGTGCCAGCTCACCTAGGGACCGTGAAGCTTTCTTT | CASSPRDREAFF | TRBV18 | many | TRBJ1-1 | - | 12
TGCAGTGCTACCCAGACCGGCTATAGCAATCAGCCCCAGCATTTT | CSATQTGYSNQPQHF | TRBV20-1 | many | TRBJ1-5 | - | 15
TGTGCCAGCAGTCCTACTAGAGCCGGGGAGCTGTTTTTT | CASSPTRAGELFF | TRBV2 | many | TRBJ2-2 | - | 13
TGCGCCAGCAGCTTGGGGACAAGTAACGAGCAGTACTTC | CASSLGTSNEQYF | TRBV5-1 | many | TRBJ2-7 | - | 13
TGTGCCGGCAGATTAGACAGGCAAGAGACCCAGTACTTC | CAGRLDRQETQYF | TRBV2 | - | TRBJ2-5 | - | 13
TGTGCCAGCAGCAGGTTCGGGACAAACTATGGCTACACCTTC | CASSRFGTNYGYTF | TRBV4-2 | once | TRBJ1-2 | - | 14
TGCGCCAGCAGCTTGGACAGCTTTAATTCACCCCTCCACTTT | CASSLDSFNSPLHF | TRBV5-1 | - | TRBJ1-6 | - | 14
TGTGCCAGTAGTTGGGGTTCTCGGGAGACCCAGTACTTC | CASSWGSRETQYF | TRBV19 | few | TRBJ2-5 | - | 13
TGTGCCAGCAGCCAGATTTCTAGCGGCACAGATACGCAGTATTTT | CASSQISSGTDTQYF | TRBV4-2 | many | TRBJ2-3 | - | 15